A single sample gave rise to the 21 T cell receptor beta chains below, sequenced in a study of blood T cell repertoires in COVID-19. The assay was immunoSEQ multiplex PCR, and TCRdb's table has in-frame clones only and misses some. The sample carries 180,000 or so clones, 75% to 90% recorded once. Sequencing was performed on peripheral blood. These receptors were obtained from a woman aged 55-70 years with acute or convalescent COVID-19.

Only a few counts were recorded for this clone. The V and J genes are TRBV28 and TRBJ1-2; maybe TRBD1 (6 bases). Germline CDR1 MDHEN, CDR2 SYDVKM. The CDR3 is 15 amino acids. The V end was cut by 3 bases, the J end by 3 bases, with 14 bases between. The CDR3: CASSFGTGRDYGYTF. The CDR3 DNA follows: TGTGCCAGCAGTTTTGGAACAGGGCGAGACTATGGCTACACCTTC.

The CDR3 DNA reads as TGTGCCAGCAGCTTACCGAGCTCCTACAATGAGCAGTTCTTC. Its translation is CASSLPSSYNEQFF. J is TRBJ2-1 and V is TRBV5-4; no clear D. The V gene lost 2 bases and the J gene lost 0 bases, with 6 bases spanning the gap. CDR1 is SGHNT, CDR2 YYREEE, per germline (reference sequence). The CDR3 spans 14 residues.

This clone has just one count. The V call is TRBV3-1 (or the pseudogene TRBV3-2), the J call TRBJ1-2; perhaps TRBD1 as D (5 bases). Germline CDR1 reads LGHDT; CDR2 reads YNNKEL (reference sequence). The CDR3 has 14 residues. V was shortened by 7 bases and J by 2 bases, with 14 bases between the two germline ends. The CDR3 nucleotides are TGTGCCAGCACTCTATGGGGGGAAAACTATGGCTACACCTTC. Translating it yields CASTLWGENYGYTF.

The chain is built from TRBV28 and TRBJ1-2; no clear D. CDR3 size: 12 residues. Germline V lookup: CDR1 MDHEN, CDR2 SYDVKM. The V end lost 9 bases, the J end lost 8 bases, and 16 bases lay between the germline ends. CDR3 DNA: TGTGCCAGTCAACGCGGGGTAAGGGGCTACACCTTC. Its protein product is CASQRGVRGYTF.

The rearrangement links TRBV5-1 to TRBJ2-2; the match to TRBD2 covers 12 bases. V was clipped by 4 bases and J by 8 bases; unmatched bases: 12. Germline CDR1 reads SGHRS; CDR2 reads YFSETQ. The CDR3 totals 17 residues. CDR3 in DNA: TGCGCCAGCAGCACCCTCTGGACTAGCGGGACAGCAGGGGAGCTGTTTTTT. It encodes CASSTLWTSGTAGELFF.

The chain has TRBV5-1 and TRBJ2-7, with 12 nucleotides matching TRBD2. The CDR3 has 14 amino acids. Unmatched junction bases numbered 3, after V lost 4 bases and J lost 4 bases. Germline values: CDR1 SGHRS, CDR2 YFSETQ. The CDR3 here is CASSPGLAGYEQYV. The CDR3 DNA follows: TGCGCCAGCAGCCCCGGACTAGCGGGATACGAGCAGTACGTC.

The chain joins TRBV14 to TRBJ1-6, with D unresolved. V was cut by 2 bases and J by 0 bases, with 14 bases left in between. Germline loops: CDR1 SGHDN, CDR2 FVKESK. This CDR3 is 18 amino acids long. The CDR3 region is CASSQYTPRSSYNSPLHF. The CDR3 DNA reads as TGTGCCAGCAGCCAATACACCCCGAGGAGCTCCTATAATTCACCCCTCCACTTT.

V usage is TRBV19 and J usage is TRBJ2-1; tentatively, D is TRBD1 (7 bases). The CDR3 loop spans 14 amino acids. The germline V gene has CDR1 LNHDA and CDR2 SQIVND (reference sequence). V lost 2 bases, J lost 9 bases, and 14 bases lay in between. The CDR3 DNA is TGTGCCAGTAGTATAACCCAGGGGGGCGCTGAGCAGTTCTTC. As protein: CASSITQGGAEQFF.

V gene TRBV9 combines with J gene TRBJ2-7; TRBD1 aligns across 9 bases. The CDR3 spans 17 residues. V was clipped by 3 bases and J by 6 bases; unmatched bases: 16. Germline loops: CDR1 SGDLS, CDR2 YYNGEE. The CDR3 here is CASSDGPGGQGVSEQYF. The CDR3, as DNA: TGTGCCAGCAGCGACGGCCCGGGGGGACAGGGAGTGTCCGAGCAGTACTTC.

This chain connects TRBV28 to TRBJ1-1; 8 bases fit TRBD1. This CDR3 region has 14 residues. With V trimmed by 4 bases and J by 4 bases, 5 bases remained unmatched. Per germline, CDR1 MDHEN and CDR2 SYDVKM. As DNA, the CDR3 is TGTGCCAGCAGTTCCCAGGGGGCGGCCACTGAAGCTTTCTTT. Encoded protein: CASSSQGAATEAFF. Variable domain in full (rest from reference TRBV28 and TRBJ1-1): DVKVTQSSRYLVKRTGEKVFLECVQDMDHENMFWYRQDPGLGLRLIYFSYDVKMKEKGDIPEGYSVSREKKERFSLILESASTNQTSMYLCASSSQGAATEAFFGQGTRLTVV.

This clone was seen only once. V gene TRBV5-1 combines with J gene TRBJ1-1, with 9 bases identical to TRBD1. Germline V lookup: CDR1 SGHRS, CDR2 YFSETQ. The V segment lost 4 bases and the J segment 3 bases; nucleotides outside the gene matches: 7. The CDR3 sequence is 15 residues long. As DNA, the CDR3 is TGCGCCAGCAGCACGGGACAGGGAAGGGACACTGAAGCTTTCTTT. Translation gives CASSTGQGRDTEAFF.

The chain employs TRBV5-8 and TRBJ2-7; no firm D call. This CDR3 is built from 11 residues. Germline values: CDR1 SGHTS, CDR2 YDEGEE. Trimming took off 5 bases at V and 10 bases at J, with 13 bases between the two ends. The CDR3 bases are TGTGCCAGCAGTACCCCGACACCTCAGTACGTC. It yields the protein CASSTPTPQYV.

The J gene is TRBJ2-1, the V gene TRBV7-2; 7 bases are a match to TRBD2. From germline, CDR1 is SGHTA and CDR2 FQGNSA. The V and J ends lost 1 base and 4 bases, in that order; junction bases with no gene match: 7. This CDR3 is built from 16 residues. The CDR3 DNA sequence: TGTGCCAGCAGCTTAGTGCGTCTAGCGGTATACAATGAGCAGTTCTTC. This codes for CASSLVRLAVYNEQFF.

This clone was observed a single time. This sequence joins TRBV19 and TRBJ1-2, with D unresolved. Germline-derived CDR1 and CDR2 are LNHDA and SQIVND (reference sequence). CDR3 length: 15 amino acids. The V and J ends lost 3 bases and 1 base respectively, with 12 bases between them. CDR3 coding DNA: TGTGCCAGTAGTATGTCCGTTGTCGGTAACTATGGCTACACCTTC. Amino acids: CASSMSVVGNYGYTF.

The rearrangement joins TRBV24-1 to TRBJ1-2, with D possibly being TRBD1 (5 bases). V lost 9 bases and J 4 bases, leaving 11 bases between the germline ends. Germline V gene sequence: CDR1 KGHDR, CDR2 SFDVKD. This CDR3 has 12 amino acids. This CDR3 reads CATSDSSYGYTF. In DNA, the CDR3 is TGTGCCACCTCCGACAGTTCCTATGGCTACACCTTC.

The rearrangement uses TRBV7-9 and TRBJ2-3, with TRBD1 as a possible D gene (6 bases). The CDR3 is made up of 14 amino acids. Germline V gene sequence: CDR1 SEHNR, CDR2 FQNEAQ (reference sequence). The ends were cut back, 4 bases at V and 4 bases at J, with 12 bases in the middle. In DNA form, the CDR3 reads TGTGCCAGCAGCTCCACCCCAGGGGCAGATACGCAGTATTTT. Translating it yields CASSSTPGADTQYF.

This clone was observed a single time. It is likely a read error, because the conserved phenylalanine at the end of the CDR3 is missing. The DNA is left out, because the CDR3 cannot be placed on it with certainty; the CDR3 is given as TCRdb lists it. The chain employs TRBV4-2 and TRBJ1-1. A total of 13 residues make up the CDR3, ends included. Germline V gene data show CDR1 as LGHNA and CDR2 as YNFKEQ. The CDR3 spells CASSQEGGRGALG.

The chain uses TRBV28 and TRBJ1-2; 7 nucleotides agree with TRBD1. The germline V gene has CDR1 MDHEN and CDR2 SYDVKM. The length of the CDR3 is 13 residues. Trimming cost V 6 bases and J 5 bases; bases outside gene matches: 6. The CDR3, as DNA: TGTGCCAGCAGGACTACAGGGGTGTATGGCTACACCTTC. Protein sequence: CASRTTGVYGYTF.

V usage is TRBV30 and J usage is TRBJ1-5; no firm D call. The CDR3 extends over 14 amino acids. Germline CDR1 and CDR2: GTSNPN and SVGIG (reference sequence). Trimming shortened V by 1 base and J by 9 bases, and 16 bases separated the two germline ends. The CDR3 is CAWSDDMDTGPQHF. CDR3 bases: TGTGCCTGGAGTGACGATATGGATACGGGGCCCCAGCATTTT.

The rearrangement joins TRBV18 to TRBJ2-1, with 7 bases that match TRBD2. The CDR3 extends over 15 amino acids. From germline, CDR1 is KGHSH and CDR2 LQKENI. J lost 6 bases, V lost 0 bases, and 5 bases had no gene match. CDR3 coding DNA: TGTGCCAGCTCACCACCGACGGGCGGGAGCAATGAGCAGTTCTTC. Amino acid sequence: CASSPPTGGSNEQFF.

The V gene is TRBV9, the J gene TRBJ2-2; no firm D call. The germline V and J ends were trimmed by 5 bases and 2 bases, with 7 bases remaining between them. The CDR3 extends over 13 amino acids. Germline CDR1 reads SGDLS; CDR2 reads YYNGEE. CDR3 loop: CASRPGNTGELFF. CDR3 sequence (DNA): TGTGCCAGCAGGCCAGGAAACACCGGGGAGCTGTTTTTT.